The T cell receptor beta chain described here comes from a study of shared clonotypes between healthy human individuals. About the research overall: Ranging from 18 to 49 in age, donors were a couple of women and three men.

V was trimmed by 0 bases and J by 6 bases, leaving 16 bases between them. CDR1 is SGHRS and CDR2 is YFSETQ in the germline V gene. CDR3 length: 15 amino acids. The table came from immunoSEQ multiplex PCR; TCRdb's copy has only in-frame clones and leaves some out. Of over 2 million clones detected, approximately 90% appear once; the ten largest clones hold more than 0.35%. In its sample, this clone was seen once. Sequencing was done on a sample of naive CD4+ T cells from PBMCs. Subset of the sample: CD45RA+ positively selected. This chain joins TRBV5-1 and TRBJ2-7, with no clear D. This TCR was recovered from a man aged 18 to 30 in good health. Some clones in this sample may be carry-over from other donors' samples. Here the CDR3 reads CASSLDPGSPGEQYF. The CDR3 coding sequence is TGCGCCAGCAGCTTGGACCCGGGTTCTCCGGGCGAGCAGTACTTC.